The 8 T cell receptor beta chains listed next were all sequenced from one sample in a study of tumor-infiltrating lymphocytes in primary liver carcinoma. TCR beta cDNA came from around 500 ng total RNA, primed with a constant-region primer. For TCR beta, libraries were produced by three nested multiplex PCR rounds using slightly modified ARM-PCR. The first two PCR rounds used TRBV1-TRBV30 primers with a Cbeta primer, nine to ten cycles each. TCRdb used MiXCR to reprocess the multiplex PCR reads, holding one entry per CDR3 protein. This sample has approximately 320,000 distinct CDR3 sequences, with roughly three fifths found just once. Germline DNA was also extracted, and blood RNA was taken from unsorted whole blood. Sequenced material: peripheral blood. All receptors come from a woman in her twenties or thirties with primary liver carcinoma and hepatitis B virus infection.

The rearrangement links TRBV12-3 or TRBV12-4 to TRBJ1-5; a possible D gene is TRBD1 (6 bases). The CDR3 is made up of 13 amino acids. V lost 6 bases to trimming and J lost 1 base, with 7 bases between them. The CDR3 DNA is TGTGCCAGCAGCACAGGGAGCAATCAGCCCCAGCATTTT. Amino acids: CASSTGSNQPQHF.

Of note for this clonotype: A much larger clone lies one base from this, so it may be a read error. Because it lacks the conserved phenylalanine or tryptophan at the end, this CDR3 is likely a read error. The chain uses TRBV4-3 and TRBJ2-7, with TRBD1 identical over 8 bases. Trimming cost V 4 bases and J 3 bases; bases outside gene matches: 5. The CDR3 totals 14 residues. The germline CDR1 and CDR2 sequences are LGHNA and YSLEER. CDR3 region: CASSRSGQGYEQYY. The CDR3 nucleotides read TGCGCCAGCAGCCGCTCCGGACAGGGCTACGAGCAGTACTAC.

The chain combines TRBV6-5 with TRBJ1-2; 11 bases match TRBD1. There are 14 residues in the CDR3. V was pared by 8 bases and J by 7 bases, with 9 bases of the junction left unmatched. Per germline, CDR1 MNHEY and CDR2 SVGAGI. DNA for the CDR3: TGTGCCAGCGGCCCAGGACAGGGGGCGCCTGGCTACACCTTC. Protein sequence: CASGPGQGAPGYTF.

This chain connects TRBV6-5 to TRBJ1-5; D perhaps matches TRBD1 (5 bases). The CDR3 contains 14 residues. The ends were cut back, 4 bases at V and 6 bases at J, with 13 bases in the middle. CDR1 MNHEY and CDR2 SVGAGI come from the germline V gene. CDR3 DNA sequence: TGTGCCAGCAGTTTTACCGGGGGAGGTCAGCCCCAGCATTTT. It codes for CASSFTGGGQPQHF.

In this sample, this clonotype turned up a few times. Being one base from a much bigger clone, this may be a read error. V and J are TRBV29-1 and TRBJ2-2, with D hard to call. Germline V gene sequence: CDR1 SQVTM, CDR2 ANQGSEA. The CDR3 loop spans 13 amino acids. The V gene lost 5 bases and the J gene lost 1 base, with 8 bases spanning the gap. The CDR3 nucleotides are TGCAGCGTTTTGTTGCGGAACACCGGGGAGCTGTTTTTT. It codes for CSVLLRNTGELFF.

With respect to this clonotype: One end of the junction fails to match germline, which may point to a read error. This chain connects TRBV6-6 to TRBJ2-1; TRBD2 matches at 7 bases. Germline CDR1 and CDR2: MNHNY and SVGAGI (reference sequence). The CDR3 covers 18 residues. CDR3 amino acids: CVSSYPREAGRAYNEQFF. DNA of the CDR3: TGTGTCAGCAGTTATCCGAGAGAGGCGGGGAGGGCCTACAATGAGCAGTTCTTC.

The chain joins TRBV29-1 to TRBJ1-1, with no clear D. The CDR3 is 13 amino acids. The ends were cut back, 8 bases at V and 0 bases at J, with 13 bases in the middle. Germline V CDR1 and CDR2: SQVTM, ANQGSEA. The CDR3 DNA reads TGCAGCATTGTGACTCAACTGAACACTGAAGCTTTCTTT. Translated: CSIVTQLNTEAFF.

The V and J genes are TRBV11-3 and TRBJ1-2; tentative D call: TRBD1 (6 bases). V gave up 0 bases and J gave up 11 bases, with 22 bases separating them. The CDR3 covers 16 residues. Germline V gene sequence: CDR1 SGHNT, CDR2 YENEEA. In nucleotides, the CDR3 is TGTGCCAGCAGCTTAGACGCCGGGGCAGGGGTATCTGAGTACACCTTC. This sequence encodes CASSLDAGAGVSEYTF.